This TCR beta chain was profiled in a study of CD8 T cells in Susac syndrome. RNA in amounts of roughly 0.5 to 1 ug was reverse transcribed with random hexamers. A single record per CDR3 protein comes from TCRdb applying MiXCR to the immunoSEQ multiplex PCR reads. This sample has roughly 120,000 distinct CDR3 sequences, with around 94% found just once. The CDR3 consists of 13 residues. Germline V gene lookup returns CDR1 SGHDN and CDR2 FVKESK. With V trimmed by 5 bases and J by 12 bases, 9 bases remained unmatched. CD8+ and CD4+ blood T cells underwent TCR beta sequencing. This sequence joins TRBV14 and TRBJ2-1; TRBD2 agrees at 8 bases. The origin of this receptor is a human donor with multiple sclerosis. The sample taken for sequencing was CD4+ T cells from PBMCs. The CDR3 coding sequence is TGTGCCAGCAGCAGGGAGCGGGAGCTTCCGCAGTTCTTC. Its protein is CASSRERELPQFF.